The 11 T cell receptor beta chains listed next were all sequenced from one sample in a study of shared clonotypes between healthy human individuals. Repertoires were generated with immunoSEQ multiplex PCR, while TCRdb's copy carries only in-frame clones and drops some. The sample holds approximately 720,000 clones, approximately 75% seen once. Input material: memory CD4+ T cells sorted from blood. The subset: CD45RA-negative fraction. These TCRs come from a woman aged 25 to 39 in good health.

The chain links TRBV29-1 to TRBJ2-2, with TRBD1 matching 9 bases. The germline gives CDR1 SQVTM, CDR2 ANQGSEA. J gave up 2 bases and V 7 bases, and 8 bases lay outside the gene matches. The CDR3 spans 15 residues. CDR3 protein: CSALTGGINTGELFF. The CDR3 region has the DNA TGCAGCGCCCTGACAGGGGGTATCAACACCGGGGAGCTGTTTTTT.

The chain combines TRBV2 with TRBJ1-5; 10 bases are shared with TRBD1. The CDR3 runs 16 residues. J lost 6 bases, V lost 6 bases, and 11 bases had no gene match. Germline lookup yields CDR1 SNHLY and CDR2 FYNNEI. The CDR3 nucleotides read TGTGCCAGCAGATTATCCGGGACAGGGGATGGTCAGCCCCAGCATTTT. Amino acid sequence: CASRLSGTGDGQPQHF.

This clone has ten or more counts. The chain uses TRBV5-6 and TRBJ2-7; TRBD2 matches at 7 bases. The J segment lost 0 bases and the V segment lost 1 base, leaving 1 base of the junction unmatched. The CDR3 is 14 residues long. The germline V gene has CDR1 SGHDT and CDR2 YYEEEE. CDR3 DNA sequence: TGTGCCAGCAGCTTGTGGGGGGGCTCCTACGAGCAGTACTTC. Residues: CASSLWGGSYEQYF.

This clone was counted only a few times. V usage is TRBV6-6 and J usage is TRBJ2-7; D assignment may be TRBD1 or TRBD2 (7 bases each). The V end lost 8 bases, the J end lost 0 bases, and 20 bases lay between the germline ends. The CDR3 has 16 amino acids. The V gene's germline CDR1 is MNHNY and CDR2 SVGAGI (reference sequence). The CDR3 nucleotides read TGTGCCAGCTCTACAGGGGCAGGGGGGGGCTCCTACGAGCAGTACTTC. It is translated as CASSTGAGGGSYEQYF.

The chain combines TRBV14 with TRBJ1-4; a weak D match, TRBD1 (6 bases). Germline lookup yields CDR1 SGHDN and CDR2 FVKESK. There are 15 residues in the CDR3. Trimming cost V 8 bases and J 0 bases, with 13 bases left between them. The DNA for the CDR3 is TGTGCCAGCGTATTGGACAGAACAACTAATGAAAAACTGTTTTTT. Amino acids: CASVLDRTTNEKLFF.

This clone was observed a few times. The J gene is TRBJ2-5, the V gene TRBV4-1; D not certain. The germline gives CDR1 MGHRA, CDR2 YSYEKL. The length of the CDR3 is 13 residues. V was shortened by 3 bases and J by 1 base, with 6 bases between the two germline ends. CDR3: CASSQAIQETQYF. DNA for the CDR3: TGCGCCAGCAGCCAGGCGATCCAAGAGACCCAGTACTTC.

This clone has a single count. The CDR3 protein is CASSSLLPGLQETQYF. Written as DNA, the CDR3 is TGCGCCAGCAGCTCCCTTCTCCCGGGACTTCAAGAGACCCAGTACTTC. V usage is TRBV5-1 and J usage is TRBJ2-5; a possible D gene is TRBD2 (6 bases). The CDR3 is 16 amino acids. Germline assignment: CDR1 SGHRS and CDR2 YFSETQ. Trimming cost V 3 bases and J 2 bases, with 17 bases left between them.

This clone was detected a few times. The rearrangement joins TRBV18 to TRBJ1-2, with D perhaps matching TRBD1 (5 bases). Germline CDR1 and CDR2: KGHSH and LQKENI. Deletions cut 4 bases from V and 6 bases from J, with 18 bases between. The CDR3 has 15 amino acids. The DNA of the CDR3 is TGTGCCAGCTCACAAAGAGCGAGACAGCTTGATGGCTACACCTTC. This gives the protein CASSQRARQLDGYTF. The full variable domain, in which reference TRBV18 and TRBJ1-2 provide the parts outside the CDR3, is NAGVMQNPRHLVRRRGQEARLRCSPMKGHSHVYWYRQLPEEGLKFMVYLQKENIIDESGMPKERFSAEFPKEGPSILRIQQVVRGDSAAYFCASSQRARQLDGYTFGSGTRLTVV.

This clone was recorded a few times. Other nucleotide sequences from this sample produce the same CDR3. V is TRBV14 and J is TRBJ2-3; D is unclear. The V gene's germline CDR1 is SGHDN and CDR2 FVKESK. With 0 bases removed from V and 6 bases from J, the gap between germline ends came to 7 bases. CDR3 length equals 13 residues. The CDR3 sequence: CASSQDSGDTQYF. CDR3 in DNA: TGTGCCAGCAGCCAAGATTCGGGTGATACGCAGTATTTT. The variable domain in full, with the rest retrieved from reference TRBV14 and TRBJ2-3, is EAGVTQFPSHSVIEKGQTVTLRCDPISGHDNLYWYRRVMGKEIKFLLHFVKESKQDESGMPNNRFLAERTGGTYSTLKVQPAELEDSGVYFCASSQDSGDTQYFGPGTRLTVL.

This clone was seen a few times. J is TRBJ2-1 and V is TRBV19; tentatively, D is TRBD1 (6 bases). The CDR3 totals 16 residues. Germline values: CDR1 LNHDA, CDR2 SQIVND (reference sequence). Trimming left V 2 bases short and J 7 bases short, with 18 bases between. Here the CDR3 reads CASSIPMGHLRNEQFF. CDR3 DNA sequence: TGTGCCAGTAGTATACCGATGGGACACTTAAGAAATGAGCAGTTCTTC.

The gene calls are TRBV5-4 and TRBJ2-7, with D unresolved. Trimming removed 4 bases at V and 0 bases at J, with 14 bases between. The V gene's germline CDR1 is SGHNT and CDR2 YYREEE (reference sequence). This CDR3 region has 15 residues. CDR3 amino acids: CASSVAASLSYEQYF. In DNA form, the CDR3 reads TGTGCCAGCAGCGTTGCGGCGTCCCTCTCCTACGAGCAGTACTTC. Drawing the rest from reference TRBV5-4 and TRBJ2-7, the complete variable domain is ETGVTQSPTHLIKTRGQQVTLRCSSQSGHNTVSWYQQALGQGPQFIFQYYREEENGRGNFPPRFSGLQFPNYSSELNVNALELDDSALYLCASSVAASLSYEQYFGPGTRLTVT.